The T cell receptor (beta chain) under discussion was sequenced for a study of CD8+ T cells in alopecia areata. In the study overall: C3H/HeJ donors with spontaneous alopecia, about 6-12 months old, supplied skin grafts to roughly 6-11-week-old female C3H/HeJ mice. Findings and limits, study-wide: Sequence data from scalp samples additionally include resident alphabeta T cells of normal skin. The study found TCR sharing across patients less clear than in mice, possibly for HLA reasons. Lesional scalp, especially alopecia totalis/universalis, showed higher clonality than normal scalp.

The CDR3 is made up of 12 amino acids. Germline values: CDR1 NNHDY, CDR2 SYVADS. In each case, RNA was isolated and then reverse transcribed into cDNA as the sequencing template. TCRdb's table, derived via immunoSEQ multiplex PCR, lists solely in-frame clones and lacks some. This repertoire holds about 110,000 clones, and none appear only once. This clone was detected ten times or more. What it binds is unknown. Genes and germline are mouse. The DNA ends 4 residues before the CDR3 does, and the rest of the CDR3 is filled in from the germline J gene. This clonotype was sampled from a C3H/HeJ mouse with alopecia areata. The strain is characterized by the MHC haplotype H2-k. The rearrangement links TRBV13-3 to TRBJ1-2; 7 bases agree with TRBD1. The specimen sequenced was lesional skin. CDR3 loop: CASSDRTGDYTF. The part of the CDR3 DNA that was read is TGTGCCAGCAGTGACCGGACAGGC.